This is a list of T cell receptor beta chains from one sample in a study of T cell repertoires in cytomegalovirus infection. MiXCR, run by TCRdb on the reads, gives a single entry per CDR3 protein. The sample shows just over 450,000 distinct CDR3 sequences, 42% of them seen only once. Antigen specificity for these receptors is unknown. The sequences come from cultured PBMCs, collected from culture after CMV antigen stimulation. The receptors were gathered from a human donor in good health (CMV status not recorded). Some clones in this sample may be carry-over from other donors' samples. CDR3s include the opening cysteine and the closing phenylalanine or tryptophan. D genes are given only for firm matches. Rows may omit the clone size; those that give it use once, few, many or a size class.

TGCAGTGCCGTAGGGGGTCAGGGTTCTGGGGCCAACGTCCTGACTTTC CSAVGGQGSGANVLTF TRBJ2-6 - TRBV20-1 -
TGTGCCAGCAGAAAAAAATCCGGGACGCAACCCTACGAGCAGTACTTC CASRKKSGTQPYEQYF TRBJ2-7 - TRBV6-1 -
TGTGCCAGCAGCCCCCAGGCGGTAGGAGAGACCCAGTACTTC CASSPQAVGETQYF TRBJ2-5 - TRBV7-6 -
TGTGCCAGCAGACCGGGATTAAGGGGAGGCTCCTACAATGAGCAGTTCTTC CASRPGLRGGSYNEQFF TRBJ2-1 - TRBV7-6 few
TGTGCCAGCTGGGGGTTGGGGACCCAGTACTTC CASWGLGTQYF TRBJ2-5 - TRBV6-5 -
TGTGCCAGCACGCAACAGGGCTGGTCCTACGAGCAGTACTTC CASTQQGWSYEQYF TRBJ2-7 - TRBV5-5 -
TGTGCCAGCAGTTTACTTGGCGAGAATCAGCCCCAGCATTTT CASSLLGENQPQHF TRBJ1-5 - TRBV28 -
TGTGCCAGCAGCCCGGGCAGGGGCCTGACCTACAATGAGCAGTTCTTC CASSPGRGLTYNEQFF TRBJ2-1 - TRBV6-1 -
TGTGCCAGCAGTTCCGGGGCAGGGGACATTTCATTCGATCAGCCCCAGCATTTT CASSSGAGDISFDQPQHF TRBJ1-5 - TRBV12-3/TRBV12-4 -
TGTGCCAGCAGCTTAGCGGGCGGGGTAAACTATGGCTACACCTTC CASSLAGGVNYGYTF TRBJ1-2 - TRBV7-2 few
TGTGCTAGTGGTTTGGGTCCGGGCGGGAACACTGAAGCTTTCTTT CASGLGPGGNTEAFF TRBJ1-1 - TRBV12-5 few
TGTGCCAGCAGCTATCAGTCTAGCACAGATACGCAGTATTTT CASSYQSSTDTQYF TRBJ2-3 - TRBV7-8 few
TGTGCCAGCAGGGAGGGGACACCCTACGAGCAGTACTTC CASREGTPYEQYF TRBJ2-7 - TRBV6-9 once
TGTGCCAGCAGCTTAGACCCCGGGTTATCCCACGAGCAGTACTTC CASSLDPGLSHEQYF TRBJ2-7 - TRBV7-2 few
TGTGCCAGCAGTGAAGGGACAGGCAACTCCTACGAGCAGTACTTC CASSEGTGNSYEQYF TRBJ2-7 TRBD1 TRBV6-1 -
TGTGCCAGCAGCCCTTGGGGGGGCGCCCATTACAATGAGCAGTTCTTC CASSPWGGAHYNEQFF TRBJ2-1 - TRBV7-6 -
TGCAGCGGGAGCCCTTGGCAGAAGAACACTGAAGCTTTCTTT CSGSPWQKNTEAFF TRBJ1-1 - TRBV29-1 few
TGTGCCAGCAGCTTACCGGGAAATACGCAGTATTTT CASSLPGNTQYF TRBJ2-3 - TRBV7-2 -
TGTGCCAGCAGTGAGAACAGTGGGGAGACCCAGTACTTC CASSENSGETQYF TRBJ2-5 - TRBV2 -
TGCAGTGCTGCGGGACAGCCGAACACTGAAGCTTTCTTT CSAAGQPNTEAFF TRBJ1-1 TRBD1 TRBV20-1 -
TGTGCCAGCAGCTTAGGACACCGGGACTTATACAATGAGCAGTTCTTC CASSLGHRDLYNEQFF TRBJ2-1 - TRBV7-8 few
TGTGCCAGCAGCTTTGTCCCCCCGGCGGACAATGAGCAGTTCTTC CASSFVPPADNEQFF TRBJ2-1 - TRBV7-6 -
TGTGCCAGCAGCTTAGTTCTGGCGGGAGGAGGCGATGAGCATTTCTTC CASSLVLAGGGDEHFF TRBJ2-1 TRBD2 TRBV7-6 -
TGTGCCAGCAGCTTAAGGGACTTGAGCTCCTACAATGAGCAGTTCTTC CASSLRDLSSYNEQFF TRBJ2-1 - TRBV7-2 few
TGTGCCAGCACCCAGGAGAGTAGCGGGAGCTTGGTAGATACGCAGTATTTT CASTQESSGSLVDTQYF TRBJ2-3 TRBD2 TRBV12-3/TRBV12-4 -
TGTGCCACCAACCGGGGGCTATGGGACAGGGGATCCTGG CATNRGLWDRGSW TRBJ1-6 TRBD1 TRBV2 -
TGTGCCAGCTCACCGTACGCCAGGGGGAACACTGAAGCTTTCTTT CASSPYARGNTEAFF TRBJ1-1 - TRBV18 -